The sequence of this T cell receptor beta chain was determined in a study of blood T cell repertoires in COVID-19. Study in general: Spain, Italy and the United States supplied samples that represented acute and convalescent COVID-19. T cells, B-cell-depleted T cells, or PBMCs provided the cDNA or gDNA that served as material.

Original processing methods: Estimates of nucleated cell counts were drawn from the amplification of reference gene primers. Profiled with immunoSEQ multiplex PCR; TCRdb holds only in-frame clones, not every one. That table is the source of V, J and clone size, and D and trimming were worked out from the DNA. Of around 70,000 clones in the sample, more than 80% were seen once. Looked up from germline, CDR1 is LNHDA and CDR2 is SQIVND (reference sequence). With 0 bases removed from V and 5 bases from J, the gap between germline ends came to 13 bases. CDR3 length: 15 amino acids. The receptor was derived from a woman in her fifties or sixties with acute or convalescent COVID-19. Sequencing input: peripheral blood. The V call is TRBV19, the J call TRBJ1-1, with D perhaps matching TRBD1 (6 bases). CDR3 sequence reads: CASSIDRQVGTEAFF. CDR3 DNA sequence: TGTGCCAGTAGTATAGATCGACAGGTGGGAACTGAAGCTTTCTTT.